A single sample is the source of the 5 T cell receptor beta chains below, sequenced in a study of beta chain features in type 1 diabetes. The authors reverse transcribed all of the isolated RNA, so sequencing captured expressed TCRB transcripts. The repertoire was sequenced with immunoSEQ multiplex PCR; TCRdb's copy has only in-frame clones and lacks some. The sample yields 250,000 to 350,000 clones, approximately 9.9% seen once. The specimen sequenced was naive CD4+ T cells from blood. These receptors all come from a woman aged 25 to 39 in good health.

This clone was found a few times. The chain couples TRBV6-5 to TRBJ1-1, with D perhaps matching TRBD1 (5 bases). The germline V and J ends were trimmed by 0 bases and 6 bases, with 14 bases remaining between them. Per the germline V gene, CDR1 is MNHEY and CDR2 is SVGAGI. There are 15 residues in the CDR3. The CDR3 here is CASSYSSRAGAEAFF. For the CDR3, the DNA is TGTGCCAGCAGTTACTCTTCCAGGGCGGGGGCTGAAGCTTTCTTT.

The V and J genes are TRBV7-3 and TRBJ2-6; a weak D match, TRBD1 (6 bases). With 0 bases removed from V and 1 base from J, the gap between germline ends came to 13 bases. Germline V CDR1 and CDR2: SGHTA, FQGTGA. This CDR3 contains 18 residues. This chain's CDR3 is CASSLTHRAKSGANVLTF. CDR3 coding DNA: TGTGCCAGCAGCTTAACTCACAGGGCGAAATCTGGGGCCAACGTCCTGACTTTC.

With regard to this clone: Relative to the germline gene, one junction end is altered; a read error may explain this. For the CDR3, the DNA is TGTACCTGGAGTGTCCGCCGGGGGAACACTGAAGCTTTCTTT. Its protein product is CTWSVRRGNTEAFF. This chain uses TRBV30 with TRBJ1-1; D remains unclear. The CDR3 is 14 residues long. CDR1 is GTSNPN, CDR2 SVGIG, per germline (reference sequence). The full variable domain, with the rest looked up from reference TRBV30 and TRBJ1-1, is SQTIHQWPATLVQPVGSPLSLECTVEGTSNPNLYWYRQAAGRGLQLLFYSVGIGQISSEVPQNLSASRPQDRQFILSSKKLLLSDSGFYLCTWSVRRGNTEAFFGQGTRLTVV.

This clone was counted a few times. The V gene is TRBV19, the J gene TRBJ2-1; 7 bases align to TRBD1. CDR3 length: 15 residues. With V trimmed by 10 bases and J by 3 bases, 12 bases remained unmatched. Germline assignment: CDR1 LNHDA and CDR2 SQIVND (reference sequence). The DNA for the CDR3 is TGTGCCACTGAACCCTCAGGGGGTAGCTACAATGAGCAGTTCTTC. Its protein is CATEPSGGSYNEQFF.

The chain combines TRBV5-6 with TRBJ2-7; 10 nucleotides match TRBD2. V trimming: 2 bases; J trimming: 6 bases; junction bases outside the gene matches: 8. This CDR3 has 15 residues. The germline CDR1 and CDR2 sequences are SGHDT and YYEEEE. The CDR3 is CASSFSASGRLEQYF. CDR3 nucleotides: TGTGCCAGCAGCTTTTCCGCTAGCGGGAGACTCGAGCAGTACTTC.